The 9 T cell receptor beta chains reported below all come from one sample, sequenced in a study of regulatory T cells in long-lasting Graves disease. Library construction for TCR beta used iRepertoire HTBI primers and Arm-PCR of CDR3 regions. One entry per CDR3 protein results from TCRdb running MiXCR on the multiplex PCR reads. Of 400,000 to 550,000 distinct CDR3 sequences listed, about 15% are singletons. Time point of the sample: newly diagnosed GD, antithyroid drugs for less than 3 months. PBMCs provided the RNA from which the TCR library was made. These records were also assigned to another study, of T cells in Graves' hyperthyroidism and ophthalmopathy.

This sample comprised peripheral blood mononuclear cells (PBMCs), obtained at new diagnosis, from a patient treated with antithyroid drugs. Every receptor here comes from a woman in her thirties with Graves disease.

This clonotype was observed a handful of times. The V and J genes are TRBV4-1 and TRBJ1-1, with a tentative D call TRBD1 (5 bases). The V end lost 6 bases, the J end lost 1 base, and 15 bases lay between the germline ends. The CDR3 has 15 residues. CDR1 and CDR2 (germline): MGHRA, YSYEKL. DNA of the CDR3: TGCGCCAGCAGGCGCGTGGGGGGGACGAACACTGAAGCTTTCTTT. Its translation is CASRRVGGTNTEAFF.

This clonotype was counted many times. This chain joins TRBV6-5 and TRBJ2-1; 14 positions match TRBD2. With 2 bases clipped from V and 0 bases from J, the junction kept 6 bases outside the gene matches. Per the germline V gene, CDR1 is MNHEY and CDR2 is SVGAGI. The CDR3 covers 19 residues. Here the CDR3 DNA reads TGTGCCAGCAGTTACGACTCCGGGACTAGCGGGAGCTCCTACAATGAGCAGTTCTTC. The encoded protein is CASSYDSGTSGSSYNEQFF.

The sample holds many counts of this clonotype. The CDR3 is CASNPPSGRQFF. CDR3 nucleotides: TGTGCCAGCAACCCTCCTAGCGGGAGGCAGTTCTTC. The chain employs TRBV27 and TRBJ2-1; 10 bases are a match to TRBD2. Unmatched junction bases numbered 6, after V lost 7 bases and J lost 12 bases. The CDR3 consists of 12 residues. Germline assignment: CDR1 MNHEY and CDR2 SMNVEV (reference sequence).

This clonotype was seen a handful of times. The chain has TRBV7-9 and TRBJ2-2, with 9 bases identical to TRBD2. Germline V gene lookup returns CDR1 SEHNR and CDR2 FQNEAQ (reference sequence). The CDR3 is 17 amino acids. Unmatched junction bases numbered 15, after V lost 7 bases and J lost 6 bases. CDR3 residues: CASIPPQFSGSSGELFF. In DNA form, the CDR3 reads TGTGCCAGCATACCCCCCCAGTTTAGCGGGAGCTCCGGGGAGCTGTTTTTT.

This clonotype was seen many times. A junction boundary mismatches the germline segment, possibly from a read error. The CDR3: CASSLEGGSYEQYF. CDR3 coding DNA: TGTGCCAGCAGCCTAGAGGGTGGATCCTACGAGCAGTACTTC. The chain employs TRBV5-1 and TRBJ2-7; tentatively, D is TRBD2 (5 bases). Germline V CDR1 and CDR2: SGHRS, YFSETQ. The CDR3 runs to 14 residues.

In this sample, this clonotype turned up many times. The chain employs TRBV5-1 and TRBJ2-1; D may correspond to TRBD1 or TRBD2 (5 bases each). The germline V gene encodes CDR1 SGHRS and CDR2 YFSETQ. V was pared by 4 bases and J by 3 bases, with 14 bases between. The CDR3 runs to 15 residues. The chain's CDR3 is CASSHPRGNYNEQFF. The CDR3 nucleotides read TGCGCCAGCAGCCACCCCCGGGGCAACTACAATGAGCAGTTCTTC.

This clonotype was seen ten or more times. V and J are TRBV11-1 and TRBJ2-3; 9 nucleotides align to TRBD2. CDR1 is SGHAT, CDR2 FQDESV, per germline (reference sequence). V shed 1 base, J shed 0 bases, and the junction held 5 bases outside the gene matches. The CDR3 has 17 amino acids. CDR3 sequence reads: CASSLDRTSGSTDTQYF. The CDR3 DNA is TGTGCCAGCAGCTTAGATAGAACTAGCGGGAGCACAGATACGCAGTATTTT.

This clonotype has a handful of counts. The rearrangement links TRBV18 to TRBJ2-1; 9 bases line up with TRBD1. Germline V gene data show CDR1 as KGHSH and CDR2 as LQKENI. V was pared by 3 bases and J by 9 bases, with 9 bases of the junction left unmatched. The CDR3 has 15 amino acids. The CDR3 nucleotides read TGTGCCAGCTCACCCGGACAGGGGAAGCTCGGTGAGCAGTTCTTC. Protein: CASSPGQGKLGEQFF. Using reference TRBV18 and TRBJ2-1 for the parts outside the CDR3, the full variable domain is NAGVMQNPRHLVRRRGQEARLRCSPMKGHSHVYWYRQLPEEGLKFMVYLQKENIIDESGMPKERFSAEFPKEGPSILRIQQVVRGDSAAYFCASSPGQGKLGEQFFGPGTRLTVL.

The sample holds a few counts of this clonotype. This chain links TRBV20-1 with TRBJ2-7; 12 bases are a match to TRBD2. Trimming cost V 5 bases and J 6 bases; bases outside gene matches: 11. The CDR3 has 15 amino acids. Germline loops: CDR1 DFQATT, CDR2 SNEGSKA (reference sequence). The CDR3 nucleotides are TGCAGTGCTGGGACTAGCGGGCGAGGGTCCGCCGAGCAGTACTTC. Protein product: CSAGTSGRGSAEQYF.